The rows below give T cell receptor beta chains drawn from one sample of a study of blood T cell repertoires in COVID-19. Assay used: immunoSEQ multiplex PCR; TCRdb lists only in-frame clones, some missing. The sample lists approximately 69,000 clones, over 80% occurring once. Source material: peripheral blood. Receptors were obtained from a woman of 80 years or more with acute or convalescent COVID-19. Each CDR3 is given with its conserved first and last residue. A D gene is named only where the DNA matches it firmly. Clone sizes are given selectively: once, few, many, or a class where the clone is expanded.

abundance,v_gene,len,d_gene,j_gene,CDR3nt,CDR3aa
-,TRBV7-2,16,TRBD2,TRBJ2-2,TGTGCCAGCAGCTCCAGACTAGCGGGGCTTACCGGGGAGCTGTTTTTT,CASSSRLAGLTGELFF
-,TRBV14,15,TRBD2,TRBJ2-1,TGTGCCAGCAGCCAGCTAGCGGGAGGTCGCCATGAGCAGTTCTTC,CASSQLAGGRHEQFF
few,TRBV7-2,14,-,TRBJ2-3,TGTGCCAGCAGCTTAGAACTGAGGGCAGATACGCAGTATTTT,CASSLELRADTQYF
-,TRBV6-5,14,-,TRBJ2-3,TGTGCCAGCAAAGAGAGGGCCGGAGGAGATACGCAGTATTTT,CASKERAGGDTQYF
-,TRBV19,12,-,TRBJ1-5,TGTGCCAGTAGTTCAGGGGATCAGCCCCAGCATTTT,CASSSGDQPQHF
-,TRBV27,15,-,TRBJ1-3,TGTGCCAGCGCGATACAGGGAACCTCTGGAAACACCATATATTTT,CASAIQGTSGNTIYF
-,TRBV2,16,-,TRBJ2-7,TGTGCCAGCAGAGCCTGGAGGCAGTCAAGCTCCTACGAGCAGTACTTC,CASRAWRQSSSYEQYF
-,TRBV10-1,15,-,TRBJ1-1,TGCGCCAGCAGTGAGTCATGGCAGATGAACACTGAAGCTTTCTTT,CASSESWQMNTEAFF
-,TRBV5-1,16,TRBD2,TRBJ2-5,TGCGCCAGCAGCTTGGTCCCTAGCGGGGGCCAAGAGACCCAGTACTTC,CASSLVPSGGQETQYF
-,TRBV10-3,14,-,TRBJ2-1,TGTGCCATCAGTGAGTCGTCTAGAGTCAATGAGCAGTTCTTC,CAISESSRVNEQFF
once,TRBV11-2,16,TRBD2,TRBJ2-7,TGTGCCAGCAGCTGGGCCGGGACTAGTCCGGACTACGAGCAGTACTTC,CASSWAGTSPDYEQYF
-,TRBV5-5,13,-,TRBJ2-1,TGTGCCAGCAGGTTATCAGGGAGGTCGGAGCAGTTCTTC,CASRLSGRSEQFF
-,TRBV25-1,14,TRBD1,TRBJ1-6,TGTGCCAGTGGGACAGGGATCGTGAATTCACCCCTCCACTTT,CASGTGIVNSPLHF